The sample holds a few counts of the clone carrying this T cell receptor beta chain. Its antigen is unknown. This sample's TCRbeta library carried unique molecular identifier barcodes. MiXCR was run by TCRdb on the PCR reads, yielding one entry per CDR3 protein. The sample lists about 830,000 distinct CDR3 sequences, about 16% occurring once. The record originates from a study of T-cell reconstitution after alpha-beta-depleted transplantation in children. Overall study results and limits: One year after transplant, T-cell counts and diversity came mostly from newly produced T cells. Reports say that about two months after transplant, the alpha-beta T cells came out of several hundred graft clones that had expanded.

CDR3 length: 15 residues. Per the germline V gene, CDR1 is WNHNN and CDR2 is SYGVQD (reference sequence). The junction had 4 bases not matched to a gene; V was cut back by 4 bases and J by 3 bases. The chain is built from TRBV10-1 and TRBJ2-1; TRBD2 matches at 9 bases. This material consisted of PBMCs, mostly from graft donor cells, taken 360 days after TCRalphabeta/CD19-depleted stem cell transplant. The sequence was obtained from a male patient younger than 18 who had a stem cell transplant for acute lymphoblastic leukemia, so the T cells may come from the graft donor. CDR3 sequence: CASSAGLAHYNEQFF. CDR3 DNA sequence: TGCGCCAGCAGTGCGGGACTAGCTCACTACAATGAGCAGTTCTTC.